This T cell receptor beta chain appears in the sequencing data of a study of cytomegalovirus exposure and HLA in healthy donors. Overall study: The early release's HLA-typed donors yielded approximately 85 million unique TCRs.

PCR amplification relied on 60 Vbeta primers (plus 13 Jbeta primers). This table comes from immunoSEQ multiplex PCR, and its TCRdb copy is limited to in-frame clones, with some not included. This table has around 160,000 clones, 75% appearing once. V lost 6 bases, J lost 7 bases, and 7 bases stayed unmatched. This CDR3 has 14 residues. CDR1 MDHEN and CDR2 SYDVKM come from the germline V gene. Sequenced material: PBMCs. The receptor comes from a male donor in good health and CMV-seronegative. The rearrangement joins TRBV28 to TRBJ1-3; 9 nucleotides align to TRBD1. This CDR3 is CASRFTGGENTIYF. In DNA form, the CDR3 reads TGTGCCAGCAGATTCACAGGGGGCGAGAACACCATATATTTT.